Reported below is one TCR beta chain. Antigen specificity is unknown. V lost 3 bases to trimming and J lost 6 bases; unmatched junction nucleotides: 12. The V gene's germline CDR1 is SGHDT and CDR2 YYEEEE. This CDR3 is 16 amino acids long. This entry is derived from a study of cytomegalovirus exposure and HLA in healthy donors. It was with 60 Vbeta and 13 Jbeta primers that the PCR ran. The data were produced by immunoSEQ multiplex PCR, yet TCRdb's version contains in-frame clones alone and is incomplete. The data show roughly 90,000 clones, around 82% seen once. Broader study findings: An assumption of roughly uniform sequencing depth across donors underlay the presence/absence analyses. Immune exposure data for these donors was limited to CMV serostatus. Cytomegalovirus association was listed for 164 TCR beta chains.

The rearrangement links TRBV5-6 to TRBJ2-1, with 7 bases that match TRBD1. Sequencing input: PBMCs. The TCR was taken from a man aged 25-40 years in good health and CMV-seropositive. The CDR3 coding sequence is TGTGCCAGCAGCTACCAAACGCTTACAGGGGCCAATGAGCAGTTCTTC. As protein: CASSYQTLTGANEQFF.